This entry describes one TCR beta chain. Its specificity is not known. A second PCR of roughly 7 to 11 cycles used a sample-barcoded 5' primer and a J-beta primer mix. The yield of each sample was at least 2.5 million CDR3-containing paired-end reads. MiXCR was run by TCRdb on the 5' RACE reads, yielding one entry per CDR3 protein. The data contain over 1,300,000 distinct CDR3 sequences, around 59% of them singletons. V was clipped by 4 bases and J by 6 bases; unmatched bases: 6. This CDR3 spans 15 amino acids. The germline CDR1 and CDR2 sequences are SGHRS and YFSETQ. There were healthy Caucasian individuals from Russia, aged about 6 to 95, serving as donors. This entry is derived from a study of blood T cells in healthy people across ages. Whole-study results and caveats: Changes in expanded clonotypes were possibly confounded, as the CMV status of donors was unknown. While age rose, TCR beta diversity per million T cells dropped in a roughly linear way.

The receptor comes from a man aged 18-30 years in good health. Material for sequencing was blood. The V gene is TRBV5-1, the J gene TRBJ2-1; the match to TRBD2 covers 11 bases. The CDR3 bases are TGCGCCAGCAGCCCTGGGACTAGCGGCTTCAATGAGCAGTTCTTC. This encodes CASSPGTSGFNEQFF.